This T cell receptor beta chain stems from a study of shared clonotypes between healthy human individuals. Assay used: immunoSEQ multiplex PCR; TCRdb lists only in-frame clones, some missing. The data show roughly 1,100,000 clones, around 76% seen once. Germline V gene data show CDR1 as SGHNT and CDR2 as YYREEE (reference sequence). Trimming pared 0 bases from V and 2 bases from J, leaving 12 bases between. CDR3 length: 16 residues. The chain uses TRBV5-4 and TRBJ1-3; no clear D gene. Sequencing was done on a sample of memory CD4+ T cells sorted from blood. Subset here: CD45RA-negative fraction. This TCR was recovered from a man in his late teens or twenties in good health. CDR3 amino acids: CASSLAGRITGNTIYF. The CDR3 DNA reads as TGTGCCAGCAGCTTGGCCGGGAGGATCACTGGAAACACCATATATTTT.